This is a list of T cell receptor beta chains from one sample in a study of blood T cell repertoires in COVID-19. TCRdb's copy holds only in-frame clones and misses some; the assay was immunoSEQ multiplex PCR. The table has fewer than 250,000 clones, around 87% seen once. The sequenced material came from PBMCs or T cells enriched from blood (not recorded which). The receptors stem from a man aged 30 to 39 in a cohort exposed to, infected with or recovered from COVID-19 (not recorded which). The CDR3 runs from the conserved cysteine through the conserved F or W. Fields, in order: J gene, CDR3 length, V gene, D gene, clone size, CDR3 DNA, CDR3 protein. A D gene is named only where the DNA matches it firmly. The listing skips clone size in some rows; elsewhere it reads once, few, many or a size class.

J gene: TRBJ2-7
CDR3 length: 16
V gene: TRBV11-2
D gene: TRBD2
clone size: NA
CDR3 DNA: TGTGCCAGCAGCACTGGCGGGGCTAGCGGGGCCTACGAGCAGTACTTC
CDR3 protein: CASSTGGASGAYEQYF

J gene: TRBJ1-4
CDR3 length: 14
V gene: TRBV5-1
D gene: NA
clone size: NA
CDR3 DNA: TGCGCCAGCAGCCAGGGGCGGAAGAATGAAAAACTGTTTTTT
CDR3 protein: CASSQGRKNEKLFF

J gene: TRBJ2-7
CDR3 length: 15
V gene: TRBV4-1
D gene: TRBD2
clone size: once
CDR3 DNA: TGCGCCAGCAGCCATACTAGCGGGAGCTCCTACGAGCAGTACTTC
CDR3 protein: CASSHTSGSSYEQYF

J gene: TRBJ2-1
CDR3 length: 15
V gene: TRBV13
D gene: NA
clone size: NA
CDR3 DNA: TGTGCCAGCAGCCCAGAGACTAGTATCTACAATGAGCAGTTCTTC
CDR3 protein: CASSPETSIYNEQFF

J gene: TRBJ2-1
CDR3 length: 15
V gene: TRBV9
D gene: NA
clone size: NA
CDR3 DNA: TGTGCCAGCAGCGTAGTCTCACGGGGGTGGAATGAGCAGTTCTTC
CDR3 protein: CASSVVSRGWNEQFF

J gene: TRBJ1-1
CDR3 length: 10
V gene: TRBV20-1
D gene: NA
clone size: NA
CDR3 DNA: TGCAGTGAGCTAAGAACTGAAGCTTTCTTT
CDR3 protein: CSELRTEAFF

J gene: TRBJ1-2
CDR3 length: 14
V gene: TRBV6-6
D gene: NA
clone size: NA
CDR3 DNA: TGTGCCAGCAGTCCACCTGGGGGGGGCTATGGCTACACCTTC
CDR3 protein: CASSPPGGGYGYTF

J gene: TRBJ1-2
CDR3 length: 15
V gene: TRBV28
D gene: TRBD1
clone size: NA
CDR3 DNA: TGTGCCAGCAGTTTAGTCACCGGGACAGCATATGGCTACACCTTC
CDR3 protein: CASSLVTGTAYGYTF

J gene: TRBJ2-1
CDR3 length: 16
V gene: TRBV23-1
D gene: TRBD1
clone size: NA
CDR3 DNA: TGCGCCAGCAGTCAACCGGGACAGGGGGGGGAAAATGAGCAGTTCTTC
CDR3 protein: CASSQPGQGGENEQFF

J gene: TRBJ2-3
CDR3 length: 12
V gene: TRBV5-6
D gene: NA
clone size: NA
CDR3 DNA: TGTGCCAGCAGCTGGCCCGCCAATACGCAGTATTTT
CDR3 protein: CASSWPANTQYF

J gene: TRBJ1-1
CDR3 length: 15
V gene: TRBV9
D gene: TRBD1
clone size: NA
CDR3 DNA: TGTGCCAGCAGCTCTTCCGGGACAGTGAACACTGAAGCTTTCTTT
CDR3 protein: CASSSSGTVNTEAFF

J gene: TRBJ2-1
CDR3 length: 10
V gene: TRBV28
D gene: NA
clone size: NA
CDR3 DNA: TGTGCCAGCAGTTTGGGCGAGCAGTTCTTC
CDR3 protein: CASSLGEQFF

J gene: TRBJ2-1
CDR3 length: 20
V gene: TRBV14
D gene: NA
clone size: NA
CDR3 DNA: TGTGCCAGCAGCCAAGGAGGGAAGTCGGGACACCCCACTCCTTACAATGAGCAGTTCTTC
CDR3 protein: CASSQGGKSGHPTPYNEQFF

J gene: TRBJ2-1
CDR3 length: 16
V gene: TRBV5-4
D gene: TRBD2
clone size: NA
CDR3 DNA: TGTGCCAGCAGCTTCCCCGGGACTAGCGGGAACAATGAGCAGTTCTTC
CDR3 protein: CASSFPGTSGNNEQFF

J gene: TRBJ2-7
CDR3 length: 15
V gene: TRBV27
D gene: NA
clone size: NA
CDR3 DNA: TGTGCCAGCAGTTTATCGGGACTGGAGAACTACGAGCAGTACTTC
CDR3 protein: CASSLSGLENYEQYF

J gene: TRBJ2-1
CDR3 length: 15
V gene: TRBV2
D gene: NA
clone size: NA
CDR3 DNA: TGTGCCAGCAGTGAAGTTGAGCGGACCTACAATGAGCAGTTCTTC
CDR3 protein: CASSEVERTYNEQFF

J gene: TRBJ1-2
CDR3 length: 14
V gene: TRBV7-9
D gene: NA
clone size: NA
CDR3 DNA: TGTGCCAGCAGCCCTAGCGAGAGTAACTATGGCTACACCTTC
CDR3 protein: CASSPSESNYGYTF

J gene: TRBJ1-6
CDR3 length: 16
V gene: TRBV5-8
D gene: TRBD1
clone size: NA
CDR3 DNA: TGTGCCAGCAGTCATCCGCCGAGACAGGGAGGTTCACCCCTCCACTTT
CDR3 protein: CASSHPPRQGGSPLHF

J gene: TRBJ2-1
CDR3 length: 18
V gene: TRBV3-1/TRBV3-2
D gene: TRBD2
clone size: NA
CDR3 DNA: TGTGCCAGCAGCCAACTGCTCCGGACTAGCGGGAGGGGCGATGAGCAGTTCTTC
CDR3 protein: CASSQLLRTSGRGDEQFF

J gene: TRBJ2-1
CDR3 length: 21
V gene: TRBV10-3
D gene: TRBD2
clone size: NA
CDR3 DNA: TGTGCCATCAGTGGTTTTTCGTCGGGACTAGAGGAAGGAGGGCCCTACAATGAGCAGTTCTTC
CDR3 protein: CAISGFSSGLEEGGPYNEQFF

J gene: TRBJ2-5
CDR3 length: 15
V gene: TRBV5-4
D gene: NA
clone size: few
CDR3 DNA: TGTGCCAGCAGCTTGGACACAGCATACCAAGAGACCCAGTACTTC
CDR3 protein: CASSLDTAYQETQYF

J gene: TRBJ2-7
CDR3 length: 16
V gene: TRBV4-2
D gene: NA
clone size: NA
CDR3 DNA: TGTGCCAGCAGCCAATTACAGGGAACGGCCTCCTACGAGCAGTACTTC
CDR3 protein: CASSQLQGTASYEQYF

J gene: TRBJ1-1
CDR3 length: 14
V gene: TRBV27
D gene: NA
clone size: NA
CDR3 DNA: TGTGCCAGCAGGGCTAACAGGGATGGTACTGAAGCTTTCTTT
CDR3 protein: CASRANRDGTEAFF

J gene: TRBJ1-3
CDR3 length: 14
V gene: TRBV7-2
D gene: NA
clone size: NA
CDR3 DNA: TGTGCCAGCAGCTATGGGGGGTCTGGAAACACCATATATTTT
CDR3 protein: CASSYGGSGNTIYF

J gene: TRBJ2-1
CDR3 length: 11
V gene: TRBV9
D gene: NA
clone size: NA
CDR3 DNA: TGTGCCAGCAGCGCAGGGAATGAGCAGTTCTTC
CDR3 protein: CASSAGNEQFF

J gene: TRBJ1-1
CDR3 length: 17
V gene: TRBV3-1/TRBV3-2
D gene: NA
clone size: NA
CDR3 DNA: TGTGCCAGCAGCCCAACCTCAAACAGGCCCATGAACACTGAAGCTTTCTTT
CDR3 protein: CASSPTSNRPMNTEAFF

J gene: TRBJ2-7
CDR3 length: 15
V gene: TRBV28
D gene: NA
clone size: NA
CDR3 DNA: TGTGCCAGCCTATCGCCGAGGGGAGGAATATACGAGCAGTACTTC
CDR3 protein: CASLSPRGGIYEQYF

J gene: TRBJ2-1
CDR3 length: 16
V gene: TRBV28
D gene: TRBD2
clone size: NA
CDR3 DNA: TGTGCCAGCAGTTTCTTAGCGGGAGCCGCCGGCAATGAGCAGTTCTTC
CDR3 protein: CASSFLAGAAGNEQFF

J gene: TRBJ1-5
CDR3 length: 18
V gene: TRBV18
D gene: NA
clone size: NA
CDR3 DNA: TGTGCCAGCTCACCACGGGAGAGTACAGGGTTTGCGGTTCAGCCCCAGCATTTT
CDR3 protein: CASSPRESTGFAVQPQHF

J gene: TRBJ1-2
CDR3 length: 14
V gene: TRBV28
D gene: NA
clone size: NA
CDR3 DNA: TGTGCCAGCAGTGAAGAAAGGGGTAACTATGGCTACACCTTC
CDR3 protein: CASSEERGNYGYTF

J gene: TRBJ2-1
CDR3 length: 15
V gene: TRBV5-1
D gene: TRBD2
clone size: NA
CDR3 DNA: TGCGCCAGCAGCTTGGTCGGGAGGTCGTACAATGAGCAGTTCTTC
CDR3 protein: CASSLVGRSYNEQFF

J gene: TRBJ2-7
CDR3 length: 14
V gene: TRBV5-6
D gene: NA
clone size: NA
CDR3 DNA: TGTGCCAGCAGCTTCTCAGGGGCGACCTACGAGCAGTACTTC
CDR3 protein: CASSFSGATYEQYF

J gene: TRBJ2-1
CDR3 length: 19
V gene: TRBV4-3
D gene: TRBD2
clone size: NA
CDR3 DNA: TGCGCCAGCAGCCAAGATCTAGGAGTGGGAACTAGCGTGAATCAGGAGCAGTTCTTC
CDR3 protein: CASSQDLGVGTSVNQEQFF

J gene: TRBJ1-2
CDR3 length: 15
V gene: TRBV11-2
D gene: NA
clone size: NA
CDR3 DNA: TGTGCCAGCAGCGAGACGGACAGTCTTAACTATGGCTACACCTTC
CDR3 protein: CASSETDSLNYGYTF

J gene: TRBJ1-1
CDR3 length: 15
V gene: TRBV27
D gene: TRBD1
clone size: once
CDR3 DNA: TGTGCCAGCAGGAGGTGGCAGGGGGATGTAGCTGAAGCTTTCTTT
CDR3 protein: CASRRWQGDVAEAFF

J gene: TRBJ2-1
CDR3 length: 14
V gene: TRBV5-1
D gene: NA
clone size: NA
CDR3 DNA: TGCGCCAGCAGCTTTAGGGGGGGCTTCGATGAGCAGTTCTTC
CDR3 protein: CASSFRGGFDEQFF

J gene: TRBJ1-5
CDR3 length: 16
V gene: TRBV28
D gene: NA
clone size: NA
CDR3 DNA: TGTGCCAGCAGTTCCAGACTGGGGGGGAGTAATCAGCCCCAGCATTTT
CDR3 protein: CASSSRLGGSNQPQHF

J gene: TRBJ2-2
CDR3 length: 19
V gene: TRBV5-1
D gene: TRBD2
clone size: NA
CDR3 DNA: TGCGCCAGCAGCTTGTCTGCGCTAGCGGGAGAGGTGGACACCGGGGAGCTGTTTTTT
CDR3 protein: CASSLSALAGEVDTGELFF

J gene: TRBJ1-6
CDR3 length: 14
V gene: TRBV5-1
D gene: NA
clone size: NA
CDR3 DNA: TGCGCCAGCAGCTTCGGGGGAGAAAGATCACCCCTCCACTTT
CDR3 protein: CASSFGGERSPLHF

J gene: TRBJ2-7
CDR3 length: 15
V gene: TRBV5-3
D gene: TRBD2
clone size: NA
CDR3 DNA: TGTGCCAGAAGCGGTAGCGGGAGGGCCTATTACGAGCAGTACTTC
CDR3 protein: CARSGSGRAYYEQYF

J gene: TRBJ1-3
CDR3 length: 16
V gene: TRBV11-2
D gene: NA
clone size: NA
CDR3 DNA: TGTGCCAGCAGCCCAGGTTCAGGGGTTTGGGGAAACACCATATATTTT
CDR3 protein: CASSPGSGVWGNTIYF

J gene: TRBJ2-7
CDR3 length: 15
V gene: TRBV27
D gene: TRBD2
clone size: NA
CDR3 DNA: TGTGCCAGCAGTTTAGGGACTAGCGGGACGGGCGAGCAGTACTTC
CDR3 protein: CASSLGTSGTGEQYF